This TCR beta chain emerged from a study of T cell repertoires in cytomegalovirus infection. This clonotype appeared a single time. As yet, its antigen is unknown. No conserved phenylalanine or tryptophan ends this CDR3, so it is likely a read error. Each CDR3 protein is one row after TCRdb ran MiXCR on the reads. The sample has approximately 7,700 distinct CDR3 sequences; approximately 60% are singletons. The CDR3 is 16 residues long. V was trimmed by 1 base and J by 4 bases, leaving 16 bases between them. Germline CDR1 and CDR2: MGHRA and YSYEKL. The sequenced sample was PBMCs, sequenced either directly or after in vitro stimulation (not recorded which). The sequence was collected from a human donor in good health (CMV status not recorded). Some clones in this sample may be carry-over from other donors' samples. The chain has TRBV4-1 and TRBJ1-2; D call uncertain. This chain's CDR3 is CASSQGRREQLYGYTL. CDR3 coding DNA: TGCGCCAGCAGCCAAGGGCGCCGGGAACAGCTCTATGGCTACACCTTA.